These 17 T cell receptor beta chains came from one sample sequenced in a study of T-cell reconstitution after alpha-beta-depleted transplantation in children. As it was prepared, the TCRbeta library received unique molecular identifiers. TCRdb independently ran MiXCR on the PCR reads; one entry per CDR3 protein. Among some 200,000 distinct CDR3 sequences listed, around 7.7% were seen once. The sample in question was PBMCs, mostly from graft donor cells, obtained 360 days after TCRalphabeta/CD19-depleted stem cell transplant. Receptor source: a male patient aged 2 to 10 who had a stem cell transplant for acute myeloid leukemia, so the T cells may come from the graft donor.

This clonotype was observed a handful of times. The V and J genes are TRBV27 and TRBJ2-1; unclear D gene. The V gene lost 7 bases and the J gene lost 4 bases, with 11 bases spanning the gap. The CDR3 spans 13 residues. CDR1 MNHEY and CDR2 SMNVEV come from the germline V gene (reference sequence). CDR3 sequence reads: CASTQGLYNEQFF. Written as DNA, the CDR3 is TGTGCCAGCACCCAAGGGCTGTACAATGAGCAGTTCTTC.

In its sample, this clonotype was seen a few times. The chain joins TRBV20-1 to TRBJ1-5; TRBD1 is a possible D gene (5 bases). CDR3 length equals 14 residues. Deletions cut 6 bases from V and 9 bases from J, with 21 bases between. Germline V gives CDR1 DFQATT, CDR2 SNEGSKA (reference sequence). The CDR3 sequence is CSASRDRGIGPQHF. Here the CDR3 DNA reads TGCAGTGCCAGCCGGGACCGAGGTATTGGGCCCCAGCATTTT.

This clonotype has at least ten counts. The chain uses TRBV6-2 or TRBV6-3 and TRBJ2-2; the D is unclear. Trimming left V 6 bases short and J 3 bases short, with 11 bases between. Germline V gene data show CDR1 as MNHEY and CDR2 as SVGEGT. The CDR3 length is 14 residues. The CDR3 sequence is CASRLKGYTGELFF. The DNA of the CDR3 is TGTGCCAGCAGGCTTAAGGGTTACACCGGGGAGCTGTTTTTT.

The chain carries TRBV29-1 and TRBJ2-1; D uncertain. Trimming removed 3 bases from V and 3 bases from J, with 12 bases in between. The germline V gene has CDR1 SQVTM and CDR2 ANQGSEA. This CDR3 region has 14 residues. The CDR3 DNA follows: TGCAGCGTTGACCTGGGTGAACTCTACAATGAGCAGTTCTTC. The encoded protein is CSVDLGELYNEQFF.

This clonotype was detected only a few times. The chain carries TRBV18 and TRBJ1-1, with D unresolved. From germline, CDR1 is KGHSH and CDR2 LQKENI. V lost 1 base and J lost 3, with 9 bases in between. The CDR3 has 14 residues. CDR3 nucleotides: TGTGCCAGCTCACCACGGGGATTCGACACTGAAGCTTTCTTT. Translation gives CASSPRGFDTEAFF.

This clonotype appeared many times. The chain couples TRBV20-1 to TRBJ2-2; D gene uncertain. Germline V gene data show CDR1 as DFQATT and CDR2 as SNEGSKA (reference sequence). The CDR3 extends over 16 amino acids. Trimming removed 0 bases at V and 5 bases at J, with 16 bases between. CDR3 sequence reads: CSAREVSAVSTGELFF. Here the CDR3 DNA reads TGCAGTGCTAGAGAAGTGAGCGCGGTATCTACCGGGGAGCTGTTTTTT.

J is TRBJ2-1 and V is TRBV5-1, with 11 bases aligning to TRBD2. Germline V gene lookup returns CDR1 SGHRS and CDR2 YFSETQ. The length of the CDR3 is 19 residues. Losses at the gene ends were 3 bases for V and 3 bases for J; bases not matched to a gene: 14. The CDR3 DNA reads TGCGCCAGCAGCTATCCTATTATCGGTAGCGGGGGGGGCTACAATGAGCAGTTCTTC. It specifies CASSYPIIGSGGGYNEQFF. Variable domain in full (rest from reference TRBV5-1 and TRBJ2-1): KAGVTQTPRYLIKTRGQQVTLSCSPISGHRSVSWYQQTPGQGLQFLFEYFSETQRNKGNFPGRFSGRQFSNSRSEMNVSTLELGDSALYLCASSYPIIGSGGGYNEQFFGPGTRLTVL.

This clonotype has at least ten counts. This chain joins TRBV20-1 and TRBJ2-1; 9 nucleotides agree with TRBD2. J was trimmed by 4 bases and V by 4 bases; bases with no gene match: 2. Germline loops: CDR1 DFQATT, CDR2 SNEGSKA (reference sequence). The CDR3 covers 13 residues. CDR3 coding DNA: TGCAGTGCTATGGGACTAGCTTACAATGAGCAGTTCTTC. It encodes CSAMGLAYNEQFF.

This clonotype was detected only a few times. The V and J genes are TRBV7-9 and TRBJ2-5; TRBD1 agrees at 8 bases. CDR1 is SEHNR, CDR2 FQNEAQ, per germline (reference sequence). This CDR3 region has 15 residues. V trimming: 4 bases; J trimming: 2 bases; junction bases outside the gene matches: 6. The CDR3 loop reads CASSYLGQAQETQYF. The CDR3, as DNA: TGTGCCAGCAGCTACCTGGGACAGGCACAAGAGACCCAGTACTTC.

This clonotype was seen ten or more times. V is TRBV5-5 and J is TRBJ2-1; tentatively, D is TRBD2 (7 bases). Trimming stripped 1 base from V and 9 bases from J, with 14 bases between. The CDR3 is 14 residues long. Germline assignment: CDR1 SGHKS and CDR2 YYEKEE (reference sequence). The chain's CDR3 is CASSLNGGLGEQFF. The CDR3 coding sequence is TGTGCCAGCAGCTTGAACGGGGGGCTAGGTGAGCAGTTCTTC. Combining the CDR3 with reference TRBV5-5 and TRBJ2-1 gives the whole variable domain DAGVTQSPTHLIKTRGQQVTLRCSPISGHKSVSWYQQVLGQGPQFIFQYYEKEERGRGNFPDRFSARQFPNYSSELNVNALLLGDSALYLCASSLNGGLGEQFFGPGTRLTVL.

V and J are TRBV5-5 and TRBJ2-2; D not resolved. Trimming stripped 4 bases from V and 2 bases from J, with 15 bases between. Germline CDR1 reads SGHKS; CDR2 reads YYEKEE (reference sequence). The CDR3 consists of 16 residues. The CDR3 protein is CASSQSVISNTGELFF. In DNA form, the CDR3 reads TGTGCCAGCAGCCAGAGCGTCATTTCTAACACCGGGGAGCTGTTTTTT.

The chain employs TRBV13 and TRBJ2-7; D remains unclear. There are 14 residues in the CDR3. With 3 bases removed from V and 4 bases from J, the gap between germline ends came to 13 bases. Germline CDR1 PRHDT, CDR2 FYEKMQ (reference sequence). The CDR3 sequence: CASSFGVSVYEQYV. CDR3 DNA: TGTGCCAGCAGCTTCGGTGTTTCCGTTTACGAGCAGTACGTC.

As concerns this clonotype: The junction and the germline gene differ at one end; a read error may be behind it. The chain recombines TRBV3-1 with TRBJ2-3; D is possibly TRBD1 or TRBD2 (5 bases each). CDR3 length: 15 amino acids. Germline V gene data show CDR1 as LGHDT and CDR2 as YNNKEL (reference sequence). Here the CDR3 DNA reads TGTGCCTGCTGCCCTCCCGAGGGGCTTACAGATACGGAGTATTTT. Translating it yields CACCPPEGLTDTEYF.

This clonotype appeared a few times. The chain joins TRBV5-1 to TRBJ2-7, with D tentatively TRBD1 (8 bases). The germline V gene encodes CDR1 SGHRS and CDR2 YFSETQ. V gave up 4 bases and J gave up 0 bases, with 14 bases separating them. The CDR3 extends over 15 amino acids. The CDR3 DNA reads TGCGCCAGCAGCCGGGGGGACAGGAGCTCCTACGAGCAGTACTTC. Its protein is CASSRGDRSSYEQYF. Combining the CDR3 with reference TRBV5-1 and TRBJ2-7 gives the whole variable domain KAGVTQTPRYLIKTRGQQVTLSCSPISGHRSVSWYQQTPGQGLQFLFEYFSETQRNKGNFPGRFSGRQFSNSRSEMNVSTLELGDSALYLCASSRGDRSSYEQYFGPGTRLTVT.

J is TRBJ1-1 and V is TRBV12-5; the D is unclear. The CDR3 length is 19 residues. Trimming removed 0 bases from V and 4 bases from J, with 24 bases in between. The germline V gene has CDR1 LGHNT and CDR2 FRNRAP. The CDR3 bases are TGTGCTAGTGGTTTGGTACGACAAGCACGGGTAGCGACGGGCACTGAAGCTTTCTTT. Its translation is CASGLVRQARVATGTEAFF.

This clonotype was found a few times. This sequence joins TRBV18 and TRBJ2-6; either TRBD1 or TRBD2 may fit D (5 bases each). Germline lookup yields CDR1 KGHSH and CDR2 LQKENI. This CDR3 contains 15 residues. Trimming took 2 bases from V and 3 from J, leaving 8 bases between them. CDR3 nucleotides: TGTGCCAGCTCACCATTGGGGGTTGGGGCCAACGTCCTGACTTTC. This encodes CASSPLGVGANVLTF.

This clonotype was recorded many times. V and J are TRBV5-1 and TRBJ1-2, with D uncertain. This CDR3 contains 14 residues. Deletions cut 0 bases from V and 0 bases from J, with 6 bases between. The germline V gene has CDR1 SGHRS and CDR2 YFSETQ. The CDR3 loop is CASSLDNSNYGYTF. The CDR3 coding sequence is TGCGCCAGCAGCTTGGACAACTCTAACTATGGCTACACCTTC. Variable domain in full (rest from reference TRBV5-1 and TRBJ1-2): KAGVTQTPRYLIKTRGQQVTLSCSPISGHRSVSWYQQTPGQGLQFLFEYFSETQRNKGNFPGRFSGRQFSNSRSEMNVSTLELGDSALYLCASSLDNSNYGYTFGSGTRLTVV.